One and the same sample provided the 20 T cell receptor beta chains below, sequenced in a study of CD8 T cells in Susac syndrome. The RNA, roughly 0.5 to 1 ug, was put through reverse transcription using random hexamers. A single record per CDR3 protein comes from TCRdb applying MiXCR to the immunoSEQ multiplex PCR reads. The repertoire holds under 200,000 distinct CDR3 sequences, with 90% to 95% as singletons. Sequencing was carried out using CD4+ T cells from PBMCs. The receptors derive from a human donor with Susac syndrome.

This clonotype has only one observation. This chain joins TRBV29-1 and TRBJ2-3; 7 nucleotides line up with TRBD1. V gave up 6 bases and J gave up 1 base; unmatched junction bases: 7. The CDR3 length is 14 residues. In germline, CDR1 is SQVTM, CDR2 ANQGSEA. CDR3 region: CSVAITGGTDTQYF. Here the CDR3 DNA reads TGCAGCGTCGCTATCACAGGGGGCACAGATACGCAGTATTTT.

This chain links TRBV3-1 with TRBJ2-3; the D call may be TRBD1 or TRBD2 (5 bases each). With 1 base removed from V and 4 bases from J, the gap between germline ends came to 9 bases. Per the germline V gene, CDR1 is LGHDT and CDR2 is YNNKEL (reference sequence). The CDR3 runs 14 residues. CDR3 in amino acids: CASSQVMGADTQYF. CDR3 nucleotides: TGTGCCAGCAGCCAAGTTATGGGGGCAGATACGCAGTATTTT.

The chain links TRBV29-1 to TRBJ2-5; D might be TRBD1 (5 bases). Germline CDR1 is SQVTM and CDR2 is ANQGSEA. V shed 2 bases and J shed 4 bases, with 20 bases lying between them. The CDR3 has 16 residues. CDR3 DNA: TGCAGCGTTGAATATGGGGCAGGTCAGAGCCTAGAGACCCAGTACTTC. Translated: CSVEYGAGQSLETQYF.

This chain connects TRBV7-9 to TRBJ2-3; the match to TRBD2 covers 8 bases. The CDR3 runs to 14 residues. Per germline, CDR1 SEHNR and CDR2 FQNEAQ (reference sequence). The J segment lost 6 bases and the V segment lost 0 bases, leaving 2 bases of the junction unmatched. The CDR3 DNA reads TGTGCCAGCAGCTTAGCCTTAGCGGGGGATACGCAGTATTTT. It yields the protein CASSLALAGDTQYF.

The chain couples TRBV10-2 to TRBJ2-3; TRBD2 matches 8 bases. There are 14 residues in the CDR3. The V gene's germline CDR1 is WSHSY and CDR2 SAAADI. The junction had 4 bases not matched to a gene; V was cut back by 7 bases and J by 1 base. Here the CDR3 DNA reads TGCGCCAGCACTCGGGGGGGCGGCACAGATACGCAGTATTTT. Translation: CASTRGGGTDTQYF.

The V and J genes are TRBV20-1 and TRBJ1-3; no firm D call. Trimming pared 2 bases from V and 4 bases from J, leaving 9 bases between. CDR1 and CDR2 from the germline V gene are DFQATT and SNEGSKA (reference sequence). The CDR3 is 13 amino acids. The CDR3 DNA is TGCAGTGCTAGACTCCCCCCGGGAAACACCATATATTTT. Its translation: CSARLPPGNTIYF.

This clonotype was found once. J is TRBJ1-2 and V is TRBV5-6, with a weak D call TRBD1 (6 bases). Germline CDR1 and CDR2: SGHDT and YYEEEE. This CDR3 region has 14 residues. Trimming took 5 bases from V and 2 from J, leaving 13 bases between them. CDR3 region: CASRGAEGNYGYTF. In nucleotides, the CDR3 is TGTGCCAGCAGGGGGGCGGAGGGGAACTATGGCTACACCTTC.

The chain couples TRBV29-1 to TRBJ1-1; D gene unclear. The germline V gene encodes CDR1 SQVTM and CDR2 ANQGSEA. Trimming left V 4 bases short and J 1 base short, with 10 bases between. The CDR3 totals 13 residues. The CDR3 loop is CSVVADGNTEAFF. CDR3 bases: TGCAGCGTTGTGGCTGATGGGAACACTGAAGCTTTCTTT.

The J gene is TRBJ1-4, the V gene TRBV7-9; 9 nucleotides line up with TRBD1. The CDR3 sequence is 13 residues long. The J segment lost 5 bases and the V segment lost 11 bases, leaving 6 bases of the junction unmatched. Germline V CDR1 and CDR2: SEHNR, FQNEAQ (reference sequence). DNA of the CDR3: TGTGCCCTCCAGGACAGGGGAAATGAAAAACTGTTTTTT. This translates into CALQDRGNEKLFF.

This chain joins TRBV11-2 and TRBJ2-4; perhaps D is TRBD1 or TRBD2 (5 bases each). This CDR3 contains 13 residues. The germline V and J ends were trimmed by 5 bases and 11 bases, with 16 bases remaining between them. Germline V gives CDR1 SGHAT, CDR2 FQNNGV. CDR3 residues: CASSLSGSRVQYF. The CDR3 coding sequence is TGTGCCAGCAGCCTGTCAGGGAGTAGAGTTCAGTACTTC.

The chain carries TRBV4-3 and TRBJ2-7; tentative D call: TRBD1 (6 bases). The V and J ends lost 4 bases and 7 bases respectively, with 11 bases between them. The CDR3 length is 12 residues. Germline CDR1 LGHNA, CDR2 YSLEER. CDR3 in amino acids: CASSPTGREQYF. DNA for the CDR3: TGCGCCAGCAGCCCAACAGGGCGAGAGCAGTACTTC.

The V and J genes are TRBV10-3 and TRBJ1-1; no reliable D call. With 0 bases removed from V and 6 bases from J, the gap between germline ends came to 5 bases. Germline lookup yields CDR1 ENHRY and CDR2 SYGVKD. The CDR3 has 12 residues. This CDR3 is CAISESWAEAFF. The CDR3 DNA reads TGTGCCATCAGTGAGTCATGGGCTGAAGCTTTCTTT.

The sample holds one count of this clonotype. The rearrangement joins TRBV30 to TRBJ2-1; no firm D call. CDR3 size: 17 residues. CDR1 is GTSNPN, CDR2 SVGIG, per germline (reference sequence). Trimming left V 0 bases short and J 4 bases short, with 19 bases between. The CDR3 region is CAWSVLRRTQPYNEQFF. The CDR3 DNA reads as TGTGCCTGGAGTGTACTTCGGCGGACCCAACCATACAATGAGCAGTTCTTC.

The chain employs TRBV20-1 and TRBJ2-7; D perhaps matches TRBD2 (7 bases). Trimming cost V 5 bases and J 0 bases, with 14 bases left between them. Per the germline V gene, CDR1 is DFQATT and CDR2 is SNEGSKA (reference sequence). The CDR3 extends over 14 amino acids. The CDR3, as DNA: TGCAGTGCTTCCCGGGGGGCTAGCTCCTACGAGCAGTACTTC. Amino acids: CSASRGASSYEQYF.

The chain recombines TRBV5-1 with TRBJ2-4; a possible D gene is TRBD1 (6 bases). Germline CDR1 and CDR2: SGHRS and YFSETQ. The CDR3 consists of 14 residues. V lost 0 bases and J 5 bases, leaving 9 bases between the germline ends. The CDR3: CASSLEQGQNIQYF. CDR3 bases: TGCGCCAGCAGCTTGGAACAGGGACAAAACATTCAGTACTTC.

This CDR3 is CASSHASYEQYF. In nucleotides, the CDR3 is TGTGCCAGCAGCCACGCATCCTACGAGCAGTACTTC. The gene calls are TRBV3-1 and TRBJ2-7; D remains unclear. Trimming left V 3 bases short and J 1 base short, with 4 bases between. The CDR3 length is 12 residues. Per germline, CDR1 LGHDT and CDR2 YNNKEL (reference sequence).

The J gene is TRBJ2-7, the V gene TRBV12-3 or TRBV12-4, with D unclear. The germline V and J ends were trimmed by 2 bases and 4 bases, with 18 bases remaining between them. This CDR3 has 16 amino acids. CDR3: CASSLLLSQDLYEQYF. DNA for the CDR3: TGTGCCAGCAGTTTACTCCTCTCGCAGGATCTATACGAGCAGTACTTC.

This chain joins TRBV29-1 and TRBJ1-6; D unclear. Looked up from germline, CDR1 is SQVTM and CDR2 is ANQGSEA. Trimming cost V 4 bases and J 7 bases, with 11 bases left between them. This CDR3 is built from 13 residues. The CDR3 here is CSVAWGVNSPLHF. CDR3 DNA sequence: TGCAGCGTTGCGTGGGGTGTGAATTCACCCCTCCACTTT.

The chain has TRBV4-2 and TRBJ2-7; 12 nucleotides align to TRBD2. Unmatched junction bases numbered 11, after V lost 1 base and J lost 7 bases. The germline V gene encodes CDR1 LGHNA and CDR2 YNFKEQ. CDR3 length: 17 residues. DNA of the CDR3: TGTGCCAGCAGCCAAGGATCTGCGACTAGCGGGGGCCTGGAGCAGTACTTC. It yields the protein CASSQGSATSGGLEQYF.

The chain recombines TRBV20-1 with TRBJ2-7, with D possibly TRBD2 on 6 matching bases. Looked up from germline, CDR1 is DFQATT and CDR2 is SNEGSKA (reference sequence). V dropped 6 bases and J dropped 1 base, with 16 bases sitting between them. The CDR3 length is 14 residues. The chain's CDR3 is CSAFGGRESYEQYF. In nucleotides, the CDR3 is TGCAGTGCATTCGGGGGTCGAGAGTCCTACGAGCAGTACTTC.